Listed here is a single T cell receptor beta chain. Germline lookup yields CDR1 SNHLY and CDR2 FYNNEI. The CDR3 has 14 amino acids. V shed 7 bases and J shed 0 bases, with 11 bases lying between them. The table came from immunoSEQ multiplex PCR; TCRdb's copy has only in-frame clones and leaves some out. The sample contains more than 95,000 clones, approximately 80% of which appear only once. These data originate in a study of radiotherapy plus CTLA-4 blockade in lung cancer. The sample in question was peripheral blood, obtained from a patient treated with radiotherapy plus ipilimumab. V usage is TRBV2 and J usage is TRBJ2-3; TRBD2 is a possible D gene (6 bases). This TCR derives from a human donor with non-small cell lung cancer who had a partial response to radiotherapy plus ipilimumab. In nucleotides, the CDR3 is TGTGCCAGCAAGGGCGGGATTAGCACAGATACGCAGTATTTT. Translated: CASKGGISTDTQYF.